Listed below are T cell receptor beta chains from one sample, sequenced in a study of identifying expanded T cells in peripheral blood. The method was immunoSEQ multiplex PCR; TCRdb's version includes in-frame clones alone and lacks a portion of them. The data contain approximately 130,000 clones, 75% to 90% of them singletons. The sample taken for sequencing was blood. The receptors here all came from a person aged 18 to 75 in good health. Both conserved end residues are part of each CDR3. Fields, in order: D gene, clone size, J gene, V gene, CDR3 protein, CDR3 DNA. The D gene is left open where the match is weak. The listing skips clone size in some rows; elsewhere it reads once, few, many or a size class.

TRBD2	-	TRBJ2-1	TRBV15	CATSHERESYNKQFF	TGTGCCACCAGCCATGAGCGGGAGTCTTACAATAAGCAGTTCTTC
TRBD1	-	TRBJ2-3	TRBV4-1	CASSQAANRGRTDTQYF	TGCGCCAGCAGCCAAGCGGCCAACAGGGGGCGAACAGATACGCAGTATTTT
-	-	TRBJ1-1	TRBV30	CAWSANTGTPRGKAFF	TGTGCCTGGAGTGCTAATACCGGGACTCCTAGGGGTAAAGCTTTCTTT
-	-	TRBJ2-5	TRBV2	CASSAGKETQYF	TGTGCCAGCAGTGCAGGGAAAGAGACCCAGTACTTC
TRBD1	-	TRBJ2-5	TRBV27	CASSAIQGGVGVKETQYF	TGTGCCAGCAGCGCGATACAAGGGGGCGTTGGAGTTAAGGAGACCCAGTACTTC
TRBD1	-	TRBJ2-3	TRBV4-3	CASSHAGTGRIDAQYF	TGCGCCAGCAGCCACGCCGGGACAGGGAGAATTGATGCGCAGTATTTT
TRBD1	-	TRBJ2-4	TRBV30	CAWEQETGAKNIQYF	TGTGCCTGGGAACAAGAGACAGGGGCAAAAAACATTCAGTACTTC
TRBD1	-	TRBJ1-2	TRBV29-1	CSVDRDRNNYGYTF	TGCAGCGTTGATAGGGACAGAAATAACTATGGCTACACCTTC
-	-	TRBJ1-2	TRBV6-1	CASSDGRFYGYTF	TGTGCCAGCAGTGATGGACGGTTCTATGGCTACACCTTC
-	-	TRBJ2-5	TRBV7-2	CASSLDGGGLETQYF	TGTGCCAGCAGCTTAGATGGAGGGGGGTTGGAGACCCAGTACTTC
-	few	TRBJ1-6	TRBV4-2	CASSQVPGSPLHF	TGTGCCAGCAGCCAAGTGCCCGGCTCACCCCTCCACTTT
-	-	TRBJ1-6	TRBV7-2	CASSQRSGGSPLHF	TGTGCCAGCAGCCAGCGTTCGGGAGGTTCACCCCTCCACTTT
TRBD1	-	TRBJ1-4	TRBV28	CASSSGTGPNEKLFF	TGTGCCAGCAGTTCCGGGACAGGGCCTAATGAAAAACTGTTTTTT
-	-	TRBJ1-2	TRBV5-4	CASSLVTQEGYTF	TGTGCCAGCAGCTTGGTGACTCAGGAGGGCTACACCTTC
-	-	TRBJ1-5	TRBV28	CASSSPGDTFSNQPQHF	TGTGCCAGCAGTTCCCCTGGGGACACCTTTAGCAATCAGCCCCAGCATTTT
-	-	TRBJ1-1	TRBV29-1	CSADGDNVAFF	TGCAGCGCCGACGGGGACAACGTAGCTTTCTTT
-	-	TRBJ1-5	TRBV6-5	CASSYSAVAQPQHF	TGTGCCAGCAGTTACTCGGCGGTGGCTCAGCCCCAGCATTTT
-	-	TRBJ2-7	TRBV7-9	CASSPKGPYEQYF	TGTGCCAGCAGCCCTAAGGGGCCCTACGAGCAGTACTTC
-	-	TRBJ1-1	TRBV18	CASSPSWGSTEAFF	TGTGCCAGCTCACCATCGTGGGGGTCCACTGAAGCTTTCTTT
-	-	TRBJ2-7	TRBV6-5	CASSYSPAAKLDEQYF	TGTGCCAGCAGTTACTCACCTGCAGCGAAGCTCGACGAGCAGTACTTC
TRBD2	-	TRBJ2-7	TRBV15	CATSRGNPGTSLSQYF	TGTGCCACCAGCAGAGGTAATCCCGGGACTAGTCTCTCGCAGTACTTC